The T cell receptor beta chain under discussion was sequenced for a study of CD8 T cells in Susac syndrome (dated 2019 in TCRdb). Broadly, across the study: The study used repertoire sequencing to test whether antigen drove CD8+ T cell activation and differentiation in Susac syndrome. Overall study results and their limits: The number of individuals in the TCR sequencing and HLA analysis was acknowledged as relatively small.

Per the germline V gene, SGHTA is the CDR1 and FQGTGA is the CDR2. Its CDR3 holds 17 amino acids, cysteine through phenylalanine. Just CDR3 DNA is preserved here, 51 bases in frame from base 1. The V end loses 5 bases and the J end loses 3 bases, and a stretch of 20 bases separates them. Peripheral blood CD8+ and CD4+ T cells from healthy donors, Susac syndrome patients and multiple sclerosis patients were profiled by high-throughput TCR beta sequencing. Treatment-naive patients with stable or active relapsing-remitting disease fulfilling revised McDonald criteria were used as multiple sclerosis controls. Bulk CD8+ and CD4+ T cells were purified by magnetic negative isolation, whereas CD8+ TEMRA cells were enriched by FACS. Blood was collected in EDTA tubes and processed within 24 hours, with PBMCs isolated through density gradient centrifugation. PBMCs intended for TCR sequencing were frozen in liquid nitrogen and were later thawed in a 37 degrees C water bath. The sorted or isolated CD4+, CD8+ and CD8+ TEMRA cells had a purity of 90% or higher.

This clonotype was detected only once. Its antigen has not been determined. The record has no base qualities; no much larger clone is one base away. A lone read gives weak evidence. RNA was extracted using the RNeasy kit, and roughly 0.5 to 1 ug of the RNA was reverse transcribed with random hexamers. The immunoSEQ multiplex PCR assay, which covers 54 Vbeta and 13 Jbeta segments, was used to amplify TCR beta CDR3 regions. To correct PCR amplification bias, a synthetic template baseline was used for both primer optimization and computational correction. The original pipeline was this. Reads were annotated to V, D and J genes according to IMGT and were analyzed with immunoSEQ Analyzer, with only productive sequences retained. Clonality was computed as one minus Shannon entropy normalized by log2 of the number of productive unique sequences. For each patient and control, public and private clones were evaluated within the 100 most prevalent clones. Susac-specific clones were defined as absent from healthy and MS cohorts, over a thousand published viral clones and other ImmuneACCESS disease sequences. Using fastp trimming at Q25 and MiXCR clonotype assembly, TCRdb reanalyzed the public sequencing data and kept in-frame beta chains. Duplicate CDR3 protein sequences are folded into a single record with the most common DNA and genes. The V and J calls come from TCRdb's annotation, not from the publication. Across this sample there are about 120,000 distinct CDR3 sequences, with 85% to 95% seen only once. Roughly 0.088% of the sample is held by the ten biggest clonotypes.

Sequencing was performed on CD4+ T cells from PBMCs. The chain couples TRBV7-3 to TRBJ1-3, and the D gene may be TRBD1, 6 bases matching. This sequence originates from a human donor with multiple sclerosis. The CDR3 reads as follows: CASSPHQPGGLGNTIYF. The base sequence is TGTGCCAGCAGCCCACACCAACCGGGGGGGCTTGGAAACACCATATATTTT.